Following are 15 T cell receptor beta chains from one sample sequenced in a study of PD-L1 blockade in urothelial cancer. Sequenced by immunoSEQ multiplex PCR; TCRdb stores in-frame clones only, minus some. The data contain about 26,000 clones, 86% of them singletons. This sample comprised PBMCs, obtained around atezolizumab (anti-PD-L1) treatment. These TCRs come from a man aged 55 to 70 with urothelial cancer.

The chain links TRBV19 to TRBJ2-2, with 7 bases lining up with TRBD1. Germline trimming cut 6 bases from V and 6 bases from J; bases unmatched to any gene: 7. Germline assignment: CDR1 LNHDA and CDR2 SQIVND (reference sequence). This CDR3 contains 14 residues. The CDR3 nucleotides are TGTGCCAGTAGGCAGCAGGGGGTCCCCGGGGAGCTGTTTTTT. Translation gives CASRQQGVPGELFF.

The chain links TRBV5-1 to TRBJ1-1; TRBD1 agrees at 7 bases. CDR1 SGHRS and CDR2 YFSETQ come from the germline V gene. The CDR3 contains 16 residues. V trimming: 0 bases; J trimming: 1 base; junction bases outside the gene matches: 6. The CDR3 protein is CASSLVGGSGNTEAFF. The CDR3 DNA is TGCGCCAGCAGCTTGGTAGGGGGCAGCGGGAACACTGAAGCTTTCTTT.

The chain carries TRBV23-1 and TRBJ2-2; D is unresolved. TRBV23-1 is flagged as an ORF with uncertain function. The CDR3 totals 15 residues. Trimming removed 6 bases from V and 1 base from J, with 12 bases in between. CDR3 nucleotides: TGCGCCAGCAGCCGAGGTTATTGGAACACCGGGGAGCTGTTTTTT. Its translation is CASSRGYWNTGELFF.

This sequence joins TRBV7-3 and TRBJ2-5; 12 bases are shared with TRBD2. The germline gives CDR1 SGHTA, CDR2 FQGTGA. V lost 6 bases, J lost 0 bases, and 5 bases stayed unmatched. The CDR3 runs 16 residues. The CDR3 coding sequence is TGTGCCAGCAGTCCCTGGACTAGCGGGAACCAAGAGACCCAGTACTTC. Translation gives CASSPWTSGNQETQYF.

The genes are TRBV10-3 and TRBJ1-5; 7 bases are a match to TRBD1. Germline V CDR1 and CDR2: ENHRY, SYGVKD. The J segment lost 0 bases and the V segment lost 10 bases, leaving 12 bases of the junction unmatched. The CDR3 has 16 amino acids. The CDR3 spells CATSTRQGNSNQPQHF. The CDR3 bases are TGTGCCACCTCAACTCGACAGGGAAATAGCAATCAGCCCCAGCATTTT.

The V call is TRBV19, the J call TRBJ2-2; D is undetermined. The length of the CDR3 is 12 residues. Germline assignment: CDR1 LNHDA and CDR2 SQIVND (reference sequence). The V and J ends lost 3 bases and 8 bases respectively, with 7 bases between them. The CDR3, as DNA: TGTGCCAGTAGTATTGGCGGAGGGGAGCTGTTTTTT. Translating gives CASSIGGGELFF.

The chain has TRBV5-4 and TRBJ1-4; 7 bases are shared with TRBD1. The V gene end was trimmed by 4 bases and the J gene end by 7 bases; junction bases not matched to a gene: 10. The CDR3 has 15 amino acids. The germline V gene has CDR1 SGHNT and CDR2 YYREEE (reference sequence). The CDR3 coding sequence is TGTGCCAGCAGCGACCAAACCGGGACAGTTGAAAAACTGTTTTTT. This sequence encodes CASSDQTGTVEKLFF.

This chain joins TRBV4-3 and TRBJ1-6; D ambiguous. The CDR3 sequence is 13 residues long. Germline lookup yields CDR1 LGHNA and CDR2 YSLEER. Deletions cut 0 bases from V and 7 bases from J, with 4 bases between. CDR3: CASSQEANSPLHF. The CDR3 coding sequence is TGCGCCAGCAGCCAAGAAGCGAATTCACCCCTCCACTTT.

V gene TRBV4-2 combines with J gene TRBJ2-1; 11 nucleotides agree with TRBD2. This CDR3 contains 17 residues. The germline CDR1 and CDR2 sequences are LGHNA and YNFKEQ. V trimming: 0 bases; J trimming: 2 bases; junction bases outside the gene matches: 3. CDR3 amino acids: CASSQEGLADPYNEQFF. In DNA, the CDR3 is TGTGCCAGCAGCCAAGAGGGACTAGCGGACCCCTACAATGAGCAGTTCTTC.

The chain uses TRBV29-1 and TRBJ2-1; TRBD1 agrees at 7 bases. V dropped 7 bases and J dropped 7; count of bases not matched to a gene: 7. CDR3 length: 12 residues. CDR1 SQVTM and CDR2 ANQGSEA come from the germline V gene. The CDR3 region has the DNA TGCAGCGACAGGGGCCTGGGGAATGAGCAGTTCTTC. It specifies CSDRGLGNEQFF.

This chain's CDR3 is CASSQTGPNTGELFF. The CDR3 nucleotides are TGTGCCAGCAGCCAAACAGGACCGAACACCGGGGAGCTGTTTTTT. The chain is built from TRBV5-6 and TRBJ2-2; possibly TRBD1 for D (5 bases). This CDR3 has 15 amino acids. CDR1 is SGHDT, CDR2 YYEEEE, per germline. Trimming left V 4 bases short and J 0 bases short, with 10 bases between.

This clone occurred a few times. The chain carries TRBV28 and TRBJ1-1; D perhaps matches TRBD1 (6 bases). V dropped 11 bases and J dropped 2 bases, with 18 bases sitting between them. The CDR3 is 14 residues long. Germline V gene lookup returns CDR1 MDHEN and CDR2 SYDVKM. The CDR3 loop is CAHRGGGRNTEAFF. The CDR3 DNA sequence: TGTGCCCACCGAGGGGGGGGAAGAAACACTGAAGCTTTCTTT.

The V gene is TRBV5-1, the J gene TRBJ1-1; 7 nucleotides match TRBD1. The CDR3 extends over 14 amino acids. Germline V gene lookup returns CDR1 SGHRS and CDR2 YFSETQ. V was clipped by 4 bases and J by 1 base; unmatched bases: 4. CDR3 loop: CASSPGTANTEAFF. The CDR3 DNA reads TGCGCCAGCAGCCCGGGGACAGCGAACACTGAAGCTTTCTTT.

This sequence joins TRBV12-5 and TRBJ1-1; no clear D gene. The CDR3 sequence is 17 residues long. The V gene's germline CDR1 is LGHNT and CDR2 FRNRAP. V lost 0 bases and J 4 bases, leaving 18 bases between the germline ends. CDR3 bases: TGTGCTAGTGGTTTGGTAGTATCGAGGGCGCTGGGCACTGAAGCTTTCTTT. This gives the protein CASGLVVSRALGTEAFF.

The chain uses TRBV25-1 and TRBJ1-2; 11 bases match TRBD1. CDR3 length: 14 residues. V lost 6 bases to trimming and J lost 6 bases; unmatched junction nucleotides: 6. CDR1 and CDR2 (germline): MGHDK, SYGVNS. The CDR3 bases are TGTGCCAGCAGGCCGGACAGGGGGCTTGATGGCTACACCTTC. Residues: CASRPDRGLDGYTF.